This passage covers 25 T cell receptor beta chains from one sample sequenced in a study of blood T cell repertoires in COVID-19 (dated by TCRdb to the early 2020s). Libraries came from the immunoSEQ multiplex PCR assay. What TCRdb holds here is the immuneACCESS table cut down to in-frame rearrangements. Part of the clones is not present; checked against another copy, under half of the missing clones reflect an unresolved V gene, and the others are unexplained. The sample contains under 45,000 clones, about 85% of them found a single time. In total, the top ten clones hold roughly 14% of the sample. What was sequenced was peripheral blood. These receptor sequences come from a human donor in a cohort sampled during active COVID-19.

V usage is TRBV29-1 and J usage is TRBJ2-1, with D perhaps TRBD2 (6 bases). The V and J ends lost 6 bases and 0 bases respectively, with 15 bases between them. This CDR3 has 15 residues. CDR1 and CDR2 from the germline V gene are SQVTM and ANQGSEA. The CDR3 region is CSVPRDSSSYNEQFF. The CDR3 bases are TGCAGCGTCCCTCGGGACTCGAGCTCCTACAATGAGCAGTTCTTC.

CDR3 residues: CASSLFGDGYTF. The CDR3 nucleotides are TGTGCCAGCAGCTTGTTCGGGGATGGCTACACCTTC. The chain has TRBV5-4 and TRBJ1-2; D gene ambiguous. Germline CDR1 is SGHNT and CDR2 is YYREEE (reference sequence). V was shortened by 1 base and J by 6 bases, with 7 bases between the two germline ends. The CDR3 has 12 amino acids.

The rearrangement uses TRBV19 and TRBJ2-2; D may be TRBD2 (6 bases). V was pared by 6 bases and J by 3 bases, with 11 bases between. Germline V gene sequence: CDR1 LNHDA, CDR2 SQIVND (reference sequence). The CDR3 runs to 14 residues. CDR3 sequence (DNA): TGTGCCAGTAGAGCCCCGGGAGACACCGGGGAGCTGTTTTTT. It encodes CASRAPGDTGELFF.

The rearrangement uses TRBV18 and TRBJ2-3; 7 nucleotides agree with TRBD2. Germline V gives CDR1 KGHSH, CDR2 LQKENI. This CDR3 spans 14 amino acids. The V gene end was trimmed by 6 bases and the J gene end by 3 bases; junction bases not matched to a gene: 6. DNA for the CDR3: TGTGCCAGCTCTCCGACTAGCCCGACAGATACGCAGTATTTT. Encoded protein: CASSPTSPTDTQYF.

CDR3: CASRLAGPRDDYTF. The CDR3 DNA is TGTGCCAGCAGGCTGGCCGGGCCCAGGGATGACTACACCTTC. V is TRBV7-2 and J is TRBJ1-2; maybe TRBD1 (5 bases). CDR1 SGHTA and CDR2 FQGNSA come from the germline V gene. The CDR3 loop spans 14 amino acids. The V end was cut by 6 bases, the J end by 10 bases, with 21 bases between. Complete variable domain (other parts from reference TRBV7-2 and TRBJ1-2): GAGVSQSPSNKVTEKGKDVELRCDPISGHTALYWYRQSLGQGLEFLIYFQGNSAPDKSGLPSDRFSAERTGGSVSTLTIQRTQQEDSAVYLCASRLAGPRDDYTFGSGTRLTVV.

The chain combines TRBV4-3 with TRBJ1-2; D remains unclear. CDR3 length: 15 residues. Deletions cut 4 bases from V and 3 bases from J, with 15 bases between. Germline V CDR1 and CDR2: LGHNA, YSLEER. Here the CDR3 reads CASSPTTAIDYGYTF. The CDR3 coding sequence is TGCGCCAGCAGCCCGACTACAGCTATTGACTATGGCTACACCTTC.

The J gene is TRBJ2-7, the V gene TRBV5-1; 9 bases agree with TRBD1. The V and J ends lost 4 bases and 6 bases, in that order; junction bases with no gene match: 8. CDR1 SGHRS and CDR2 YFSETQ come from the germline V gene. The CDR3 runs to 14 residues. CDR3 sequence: CASSGRTGASEQYF. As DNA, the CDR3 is TGCGCCAGCAGCGGACGGACAGGGGCTTCCGAGCAGTACTTC. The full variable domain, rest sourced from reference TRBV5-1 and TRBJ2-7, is KAGVTQTPRYLIKTRGQQVTLSCSPISGHRSVSWYQQTPGQGLQFLFEYFSETQRNKGNFPGRFSGRQFSNSRSEMNVSTLELGDSALYLCASSGRTGASEQYFGPGTRLTVT.

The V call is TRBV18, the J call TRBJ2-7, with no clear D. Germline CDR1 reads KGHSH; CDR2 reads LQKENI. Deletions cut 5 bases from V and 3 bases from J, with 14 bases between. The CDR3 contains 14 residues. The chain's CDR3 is CASSSSTLGYEQYF. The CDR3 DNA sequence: TGTGCCAGCTCATCGAGCACCCTCGGCTACGAGCAGTACTTC.

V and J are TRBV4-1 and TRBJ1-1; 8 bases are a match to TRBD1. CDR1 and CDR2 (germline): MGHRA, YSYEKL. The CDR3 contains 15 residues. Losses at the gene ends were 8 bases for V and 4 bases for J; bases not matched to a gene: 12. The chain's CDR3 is CASSFDRGRSTEAFF. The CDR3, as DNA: TGCGCCAGCTCCTTCGACAGGGGTAGATCCACTGAAGCTTTCTTT.

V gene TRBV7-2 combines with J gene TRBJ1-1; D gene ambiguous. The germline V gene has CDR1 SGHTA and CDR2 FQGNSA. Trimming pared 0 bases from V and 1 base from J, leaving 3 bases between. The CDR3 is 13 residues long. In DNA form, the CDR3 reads TGTGCCAGCAGCTTAGCAGCGAACACTGAAGCTTTCTTT. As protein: CASSLAANTEAFF.

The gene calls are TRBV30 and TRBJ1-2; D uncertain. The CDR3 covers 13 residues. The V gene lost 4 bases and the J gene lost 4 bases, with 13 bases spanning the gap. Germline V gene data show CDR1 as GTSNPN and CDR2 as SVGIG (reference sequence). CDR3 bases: TGTGCCTGGACCCTCCCACCGGGCTATGGCTACACCTTC. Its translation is CAWTLPPGYGYTF.

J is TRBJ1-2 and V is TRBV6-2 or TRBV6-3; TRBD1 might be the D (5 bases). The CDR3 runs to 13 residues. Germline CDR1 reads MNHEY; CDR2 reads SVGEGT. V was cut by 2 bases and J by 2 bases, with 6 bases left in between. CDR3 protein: CASSYRQNYGYTF. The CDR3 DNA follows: TGTGCCAGCAGTTACAGACAGAACTATGGCTACACCTTC.

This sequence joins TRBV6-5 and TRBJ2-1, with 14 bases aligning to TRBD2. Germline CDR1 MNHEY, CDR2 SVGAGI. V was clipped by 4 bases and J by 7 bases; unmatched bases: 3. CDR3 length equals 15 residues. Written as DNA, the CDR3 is TGTGCCAGCAGTTTGACTAGCGGGGGGGTTAATGAGCAGTTCTTC. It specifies CASSLTSGGVNEQFF.

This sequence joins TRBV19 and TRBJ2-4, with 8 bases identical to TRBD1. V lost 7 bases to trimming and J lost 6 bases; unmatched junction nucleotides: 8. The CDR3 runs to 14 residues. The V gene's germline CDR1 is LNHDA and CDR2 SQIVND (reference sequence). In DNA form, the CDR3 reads TGTGCCAGTAACGACAGGGGAGTTGGAAACATTCAGTACTTC. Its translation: CASNDRGVGNIQYF.

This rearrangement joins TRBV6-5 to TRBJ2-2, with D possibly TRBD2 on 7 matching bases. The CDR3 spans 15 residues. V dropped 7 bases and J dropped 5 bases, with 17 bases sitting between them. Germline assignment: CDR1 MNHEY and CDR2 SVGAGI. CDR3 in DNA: TGTGCCAGCACTGTGGGGGGGCTAGGGACCGGGGAGCTGTTTTTT. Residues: CASTVGGLGTGELFF.

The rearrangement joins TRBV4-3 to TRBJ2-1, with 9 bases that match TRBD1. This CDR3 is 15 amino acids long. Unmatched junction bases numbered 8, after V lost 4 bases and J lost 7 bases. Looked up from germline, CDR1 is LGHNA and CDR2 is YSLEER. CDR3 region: CASSLTGQGKNEQFF. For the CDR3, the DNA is TGCGCCAGCAGCCTCACGGGACAGGGCAAGAATGAGCAGTTCTTC.

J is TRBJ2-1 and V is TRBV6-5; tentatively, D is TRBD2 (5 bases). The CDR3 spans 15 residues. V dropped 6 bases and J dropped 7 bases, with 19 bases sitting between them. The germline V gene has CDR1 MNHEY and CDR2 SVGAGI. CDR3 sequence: CASRKGGTTRNEQFF. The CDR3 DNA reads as TGTGCCAGCAGGAAAGGAGGTACAACGAGGAATGAGCAGTTCTTC.

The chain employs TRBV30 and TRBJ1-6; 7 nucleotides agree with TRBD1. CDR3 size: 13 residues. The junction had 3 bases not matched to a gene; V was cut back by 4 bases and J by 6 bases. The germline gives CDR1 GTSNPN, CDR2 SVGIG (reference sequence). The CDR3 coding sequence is TGTGCCTGGAAGGACAGGATTAATTCACCCCTCCACTTT. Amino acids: CAWKDRINSPLHF.

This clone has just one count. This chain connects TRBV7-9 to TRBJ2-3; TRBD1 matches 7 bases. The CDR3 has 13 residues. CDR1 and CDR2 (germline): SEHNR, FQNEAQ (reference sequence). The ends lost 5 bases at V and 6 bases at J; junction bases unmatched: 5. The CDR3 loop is CASSHRGTDTQYF. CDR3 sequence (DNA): TGTGCCAGCAGCCACAGGGGAACGGATACGCAGTATTTT.

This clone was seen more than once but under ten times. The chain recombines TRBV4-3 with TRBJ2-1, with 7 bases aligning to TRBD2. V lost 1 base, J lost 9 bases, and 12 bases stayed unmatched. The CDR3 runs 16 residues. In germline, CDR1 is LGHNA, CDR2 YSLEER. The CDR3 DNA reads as TGCGCCAGCAGCCAAGGTTTTACGGGGGGTTTCAGTGAGCAGTTCTTC. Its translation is CASSQGFTGGFSEQFF.

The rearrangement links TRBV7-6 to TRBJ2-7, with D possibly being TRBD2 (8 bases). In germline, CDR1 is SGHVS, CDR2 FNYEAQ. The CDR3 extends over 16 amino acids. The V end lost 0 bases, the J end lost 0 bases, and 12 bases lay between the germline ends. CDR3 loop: CASSLAGGDSSYEQYF. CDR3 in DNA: TGTGCCAGCAGCTTAGCCGGGGGGGACAGCTCCTACGAGCAGTACTTC. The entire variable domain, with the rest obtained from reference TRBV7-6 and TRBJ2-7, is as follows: GAGVSQSPRYKVTKRGQDVALRCDPISGHVSLYWYRQALGQGPEFLTYFNYEAQQDKSGLPNDRFSAERPEGSISTLTIQRTEQRDSAMYRCASSLAGGDSSYEQYFGPGTRLTVT.

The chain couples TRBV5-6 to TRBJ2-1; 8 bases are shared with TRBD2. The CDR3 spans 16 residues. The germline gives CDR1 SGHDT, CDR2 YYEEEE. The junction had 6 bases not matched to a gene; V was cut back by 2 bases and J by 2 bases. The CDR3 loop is CASSFLGRGAYNEQFF. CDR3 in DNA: TGTGCCAGCAGCTTCTTAGGGCGGGGGGCCTACAATGAGCAGTTCTTC.

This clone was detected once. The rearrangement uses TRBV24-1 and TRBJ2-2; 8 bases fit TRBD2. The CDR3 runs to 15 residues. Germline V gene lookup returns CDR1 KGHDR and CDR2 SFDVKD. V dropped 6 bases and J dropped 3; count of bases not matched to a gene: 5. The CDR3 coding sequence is TGTGCCACCAGTACCAGCGGGGGAGACACCGGGGAGCTGTTTTTT. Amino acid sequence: CATSTSGGDTGELFF.

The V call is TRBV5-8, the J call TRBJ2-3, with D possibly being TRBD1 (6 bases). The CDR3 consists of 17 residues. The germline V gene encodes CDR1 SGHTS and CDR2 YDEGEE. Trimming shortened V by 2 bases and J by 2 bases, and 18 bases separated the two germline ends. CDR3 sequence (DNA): TGTGCCAGCAGCTTTGGACTCCGGGACACTACCACAGATACGCAGTATTTT. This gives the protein CASSFGLRDTTTDTQYF.

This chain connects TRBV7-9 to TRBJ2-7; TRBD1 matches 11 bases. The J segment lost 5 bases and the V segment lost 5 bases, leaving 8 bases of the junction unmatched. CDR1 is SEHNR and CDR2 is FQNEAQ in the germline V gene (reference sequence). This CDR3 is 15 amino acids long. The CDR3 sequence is CASSLGQGALDEQYF. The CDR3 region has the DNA TGTGCCAGCAGCCTCGGACAGGGGGCGCTGGACGAGCAGTACTTC.